The entry below describes one T cell receptor beta chain. The data stem from a study of blood T cell repertoires in COVID-19. Using immunoSEQ multiplex PCR, the repertoire was profiled, and TCRdb retains in-frame clones only, with some absent. The table lists approximately 110,000 clones, roughly nine tenths of them singletons. Sequencing input: peripheral blood. The sequence came from a woman at least 80 years old with acute or convalescent COVID-19.

The CDR3 here is CASSSVDRVDYGYTF. The CDR3 nucleotides read TGTGCCAGCAGCTCAGTGGACAGGGTGGACTATGGCTACACCTTC. The chain uses TRBV5-6 and TRBJ1-2; 8 bases match TRBD1. V shed 3 bases, J shed 3 bases, and the junction held 7 bases outside the gene matches. This CDR3 spans 15 amino acids. Germline-derived CDR1 and CDR2 are SGHDT and YYEEEE.